The clone carrying this T cell receptor beta chain was found a few times. This entry comes from a study of blood T cells in healthy people across ages. Sample-barcoded 5' priming and a J-beta primer mix drove a second PCR of about 6 to 12 cycles. MiXCR, run by TCRdb on the 5' RACE reads, gives a single entry per CDR3 protein. The sample carries 750,000 to 950,000 distinct CDR3 sequences, approximately 32% recorded once. Isolated per sample were at least 6 million PBMCs. Deletions cut 5 bases from V and 5 bases from J, with 13 bases between. Germline V lookup: CDR1 MDHEN, CDR2 SYDVKM. This CDR3 has 14 amino acids. These data were also filed under a second study, of T cells of mothers and their children. From that second work: There were over 8.5 million TCR beta CDR3 reads from each mother and several million from each child. It was observed that no persistent microchimeric T cell clones could be detected.

The clonotype was recovered from a middle-aged woman in good health. Sequenced: blood. V is TRBV28 and J is TRBJ1-5; D is possibly TRBD1 (6 bases). CDR3 DNA sequence: TGTGCCAGCAGTCCTGGACAGTACCATCAGCCCCAGCATTTT. It codes for CASSPGQYHQPQHF.